The T cell receptor beta chain under discussion was sequenced for a study of blood T cell repertoires in COVID-19. Study details: Sites in the United States, Italy and Spain provided acute and convalescent COVID-19 samples. Sample material is recorded as cDNA or gDNA derived from T cells, B-cell-depleted T cells, or PBMCs.

Profiled with immunoSEQ multiplex PCR; TCRdb holds only in-frame clones, not every one. The data hold about 64,000 clones, with roughly 80% observed a single time. The V end lost 6 bases, the J end lost 13 bases, and 19 bases lay between the germline ends. Germline V gene sequence: CDR1 MDHEN, CDR2 SYDVKM. The CDR3 sequence is 14 residues long. The source of this sequence is a human donor in a cohort sampled during active COVID-19. Input material: peripheral blood. J is TRBJ1-6 and V is TRBV28; D gene unclear. DNA for the CDR3: TGTGCCAGCAGCAACCAGGCAGCAACTTCCCCCCTCCACTTT. It yields the protein CASSNQAATSPLHF.